Following are 17 T cell receptor beta chains from one sample sequenced in a study of Graves' ophthalmopathy and Graves' hyperthyroidism. RNA transcripts were the source from which TCR beta CDR3 regions were amplified. A first-round RT-PCR used HTBI primers, followed by a second-round multiplex PCR. TCRdb ran MiXCR on the multiplex PCR reads and lists one entry per CDR3 protein. The sample comprises some 360,000 distinct CDR3 sequences, 17% of which are singletons, and 2.4% rests with the top ten. The sample comprised peripheral blood. These receptors all stem from an adult woman with stable Graves' hyperthyroidism.

This clonotype was recorded many times. V and J are TRBV19 and TRBJ2-5; a possible D gene is TRBD1 (6 bases). The CDR3 contains 16 residues. The V and J ends lost 6 bases and 5 bases respectively, with 22 bases between them. The V gene's germline CDR1 is LNHDA and CDR2 SQIVND (reference sequence). Written as DNA, the CDR3 is TGTGCCAGTAGCCCATATCGGGGACAAGGCCAGGAGACCCAGTACTTC. This sequence encodes CASSPYRGQGQETQYF.

This clonotype has a count of ten or more. The chain joins TRBV7-9 to TRBJ2-7; the match to TRBD1 covers 8 bases. This CDR3 has 14 amino acids. Germline-derived CDR1 and CDR2 are SEHNR and FQNEAQ (reference sequence). V was clipped by 8 bases and J by 0 bases; unmatched bases: 6. CDR3 bases: TGTGCCAGCGCCAAGACAGGGGACTCCTACGAGCAGTACTTC. Encoded protein: CASAKTGDSYEQYF.

The table lists this clonotype with many counts. The V call is TRBV7-9, the J call TRBJ1-2; D may be TRBD1 (6 bases). Germline V gene lookup returns CDR1 SEHNR and CDR2 FQNEAQ (reference sequence). The CDR3 runs 16 residues. Trimming cost V 5 bases and J 3 bases, with 19 bases left between them. In DNA form, the CDR3 reads TGTGCCAGCAGCGCCACCCAGACAGGTTATGACTATGGCTACACCTTC. Its translation: CASSATQTGYDYGYTF.

The table lists this clonotype with many counts. The rearrangement uses TRBV11-2 and TRBJ2-7; D is possibly TRBD1 or TRBD2 (5 bases each). The ends were cut back, 2 bases at V and 3 bases at J, with 14 bases in the middle. CDR1 SGHAT and CDR2 FQNNGV come from the germline V gene. The CDR3 sequence is 15 residues long. CDR3 in DNA: TGTGCCAGCAGCTTATTGTCCGGGACCGTCTACGAGCAGTACTTC. Translating it yields CASSLLSGTVYEQYF.

There are a few counts of this clonotype. The rearrangement links TRBV11-1 to TRBJ2-2; 12 nucleotides match TRBD2. CDR3 length: 16 residues. CDR1 is SGHAT and CDR2 is FQDESV in the germline V gene (reference sequence). J was trimmed by 6 bases and V by 11 bases; bases with no gene match: 13. CDR3 DNA sequence: TGTGCCGTCGAGACTAGCGGGAGTTCAGTGCCCGGGGAGCTGTTTTTT. As protein: CAVETSGSSVPGELFF.

There are many counts of this clonotype. CDR3 DNA: TGTGCCAGCAGCTTAGCAAGCGGACAGGGCAATTCACCCCTCCACTTT. This gives the protein CASSLASGQGNSPLHF. The V call is TRBV13, the J call TRBJ1-6, with TRBD1 matching over 8 bases. With 1 base clipped from V and 7 bases from J, the junction kept 6 bases outside the gene matches. This CDR3 contains 16 residues. Germline V CDR1 and CDR2: PRHDT, FYEKMQ (reference sequence).

The sample holds many counts of this clonotype. The rearrangement uses TRBV20-1 and TRBJ2-5, with 9 bases lining up with TRBD2. CDR1 and CDR2 (germline): DFQATT, SNEGSKA (reference sequence). With V trimmed by 0 bases and J by 4 bases, 3 bases remained unmatched. This CDR3 contains 14 residues. DNA for the CDR3: TGCAGTGCTAGAGAACCGACTAGCGGAGAGACCCAGTACTTC. Translating it yields CSAREPTSGETQYF.

The table lists this clonotype with a few counts. A read error may be the cause here, since a much bigger clone is one base away. The CDR3 does not end in the conserved phenylalanine or tryptophan, so this is likely a read error. The chain uses TRBV5-1 and TRBJ2-7, with 9 positions matching TRBD1. The J segment lost 0 bases and the V segment lost 4 bases, leaving 14 bases of the junction unmatched. This CDR3 spans 18 amino acids. The V gene's germline CDR1 is SGHRS and CDR2 YFSETQ. In DNA form, the CDR3 reads TGCGCCAGCAGCCCAGGGGACAGGGCTGGCGGAGGCTCCTACGAGCAGTACTCC. It is translated as CASSPGDRAGGGSYEQYS.

This clonotype was counted many times. The J gene is TRBJ1-1, the V gene TRBV5-1; D unclear. Trimming left V 1 base short and J 0 bases short, with 16 bases between. The CDR3 has 17 amino acids. Germline CDR1 is SGHRS and CDR2 is YFSETQ. CDR3 sequence: CASSLSRFPTLNTEAFF. In nucleotides, the CDR3 is TGCGCCAGCAGCTTGTCCCGGTTCCCGACCCTGAACACTGAAGCTTTCTTT.

In its sample, this clonotype was seen many times. V and J are TRBV3-1 and TRBJ2-7; the D gene is possibly TRBD1 (5 bases). The V end was cut by 4 bases, the J end by 3 bases, with 13 bases between. Germline CDR1 LGHDT, CDR2 YNNKEL (reference sequence). This CDR3 has 14 amino acids. In nucleotides, the CDR3 is TGTGCCAGCAGCCTTGGACACACTATCTACGAGCAGTACTTC. This sequence encodes CASSLGHTIYEQYF.

This clonotype occurred many times. This sequence joins TRBV28 and TRBJ2-7; D is undetermined. The CDR3 extends over 16 amino acids. Deletions cut 6 bases from V and 2 bases from J, with 20 bases between. CDR1 is MDHEN, CDR2 SYDVKM, per germline. For the CDR3, the DNA is TGTGCCAGCAGACGAAGAGTATGGCTCCTTACCTACGAGCAGTACTTC. Translation gives CASRRRVWLLTYEQYF.

This clonotype turned up a few times. Here the CDR3 DNA reads TGCAGCGTTGAAGAACTCAGCGGGTTACTTAGAGAGCAGTACTTC. This translates into CSVEELSGLLREQYF. This chain joins TRBV29-1 and TRBJ2-7; a possible D gene is TRBD2 (6 bases). V was shortened by 0 bases and J by 7 bases, with 19 bases between the two germline ends. From germline, CDR1 is SQVTM and CDR2 ANQGSEA. The CDR3 covers 15 residues.

This chain joins TRBV11-2 and TRBJ2-5; 11 nucleotides align to TRBD2. CDR1 is SGHAT, CDR2 FQNNGV, per germline. The V segment lost 5 bases and the J segment 5 bases; nucleotides outside the gene matches: 10. This CDR3 spans 16 amino acids. CDR3 bases: TGTGCCAGCAGCCCCCCGCGACTAGCGGGAATTGAGACCCAGTACTTC. It yields the protein CASSPPRLAGIETQYF.

This clonotype was observed at least ten times. The V gene is TRBV28, the J gene TRBJ2-7; 7 bases line up with TRBD1. The CDR3 spans 14 residues. Losses at the gene ends were 4 bases for V and 5 bases for J; bases not matched to a gene: 8. CDR1 is MDHEN and CDR2 is SYDVKM in the germline V gene. The CDR3 sequence: CASSSRDRLNEQYF. The CDR3 DNA follows: TGTGCCAGCAGTTCTAGGGACAGACTTAACGAGCAGTACTTC.

The table lists this clonotype with many counts. The chain uses TRBV6-8 and TRBJ2-7; 7 bases align to TRBD1. Germline assignment: CDR1 MNHGY and CDR2 SAAAGT. This CDR3 region has 14 residues. After removal of 5 bases from V and 1 base from J, the junction contained 5 bases not matched to a gene. The CDR3 sequence: CASSADRRSYEQYF. CDR3 in DNA: TGTGCCAGCAGTGCGGACAGGAGGTCCTACGAGCAGTACTTC.

In its sample, this clonotype was seen many times. The chain is built from TRBV6-5 and TRBJ2-6; D is possibly TRBD1 (5 bases). There are 17 residues in the CDR3. The V gene's germline CDR1 is MNHEY and CDR2 SVGAGI. Trimming took 0 bases from V and 0 from J, leaving 9 bases between them. CDR3 protein: CASSYSGLPSGANVLTF. DNA for the CDR3: TGTGCCAGCAGTTACTCGGGGCTCCCCTCTGGGGCCAACGTCCTGACTTTC.

CDR3 DNA: TGTGCCAGCAAACAAGGGACTGGTGGCTCCTACGAGCAGTACTTC. This codes for CASKQGTGGSYEQYF. The gene calls are TRBV6-1 and TRBJ2-7, with D possibly TRBD2 on 6 matching bases. Trimming shortened V by 7 bases and J by 0 bases, and 16 bases separated the two germline ends. The CDR3 is made up of 15 amino acids. Germline V CDR1 and CDR2: MNHNS, SASEGT.